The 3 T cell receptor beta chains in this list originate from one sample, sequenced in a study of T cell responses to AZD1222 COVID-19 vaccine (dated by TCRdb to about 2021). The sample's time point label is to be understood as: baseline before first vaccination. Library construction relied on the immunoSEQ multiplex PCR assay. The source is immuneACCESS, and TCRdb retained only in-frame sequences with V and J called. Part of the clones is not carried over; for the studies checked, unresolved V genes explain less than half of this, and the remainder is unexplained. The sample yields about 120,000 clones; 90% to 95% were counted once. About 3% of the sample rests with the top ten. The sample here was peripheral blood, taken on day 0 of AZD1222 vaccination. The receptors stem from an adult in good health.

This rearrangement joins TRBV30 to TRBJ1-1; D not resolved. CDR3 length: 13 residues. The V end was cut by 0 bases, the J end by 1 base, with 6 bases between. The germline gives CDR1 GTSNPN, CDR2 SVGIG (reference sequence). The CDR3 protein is CAWSVLGNTEAFF. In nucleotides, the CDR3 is TGTGCCTGGAGTGTACTCGGGAACACTGAAGCTTTCTTT.

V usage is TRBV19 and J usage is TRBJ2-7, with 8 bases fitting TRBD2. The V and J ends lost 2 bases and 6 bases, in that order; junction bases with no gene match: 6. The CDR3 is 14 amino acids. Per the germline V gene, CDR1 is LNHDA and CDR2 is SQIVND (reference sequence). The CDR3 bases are TGTGCCAGTAGTATAAGCGGGAGTCTGGCCGAGCAGTACTTC. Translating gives CASSISGSLAEQYF.

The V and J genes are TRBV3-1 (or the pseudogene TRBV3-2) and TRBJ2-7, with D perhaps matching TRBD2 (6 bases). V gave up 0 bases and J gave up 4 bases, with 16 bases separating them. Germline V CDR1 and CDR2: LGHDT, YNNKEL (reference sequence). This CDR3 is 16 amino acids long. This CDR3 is CASSQDPGTPTYEQYF. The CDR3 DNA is TGTGCCAGCAGCCAAGATCCCGGGACTCCAACTTACGAGCAGTACTTC.